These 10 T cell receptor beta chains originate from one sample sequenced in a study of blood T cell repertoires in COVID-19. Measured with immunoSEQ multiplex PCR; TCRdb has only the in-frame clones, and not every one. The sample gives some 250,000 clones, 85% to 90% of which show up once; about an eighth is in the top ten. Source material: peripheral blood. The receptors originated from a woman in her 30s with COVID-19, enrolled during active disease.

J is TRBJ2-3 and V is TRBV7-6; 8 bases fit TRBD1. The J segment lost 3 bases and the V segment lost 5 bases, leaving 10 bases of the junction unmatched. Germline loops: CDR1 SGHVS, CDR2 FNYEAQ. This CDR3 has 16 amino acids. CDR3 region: CASSPLWTGRTDTQYF. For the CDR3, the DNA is TGTGCCAGCAGCCCGCTTTGGACAGGGAGGACAGATACGCAGTATTTT.

The CDR3 region has the DNA TGTGCCAGCAGTGCCGTCGGGGGGGCGAAGACCCAGTACTTC. Encoded protein: CASSAVGGAKTQYF. The chain recombines TRBV2 with TRBJ2-5, with 8 bases aligning to TRBD2. CDR1 SNHLY and CDR2 FYNNEI come from the germline V gene. The CDR3 has 14 residues. V was clipped by 4 bases and J by 6 bases; unmatched bases: 7.

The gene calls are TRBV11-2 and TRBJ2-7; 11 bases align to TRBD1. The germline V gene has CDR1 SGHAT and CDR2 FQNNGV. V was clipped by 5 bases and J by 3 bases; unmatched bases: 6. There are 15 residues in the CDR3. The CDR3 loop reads CASSAAGTGGYEQYF. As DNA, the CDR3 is TGTGCCAGCAGCGCCGCCGGGACAGGGGGCTACGAGCAGTACTTC.

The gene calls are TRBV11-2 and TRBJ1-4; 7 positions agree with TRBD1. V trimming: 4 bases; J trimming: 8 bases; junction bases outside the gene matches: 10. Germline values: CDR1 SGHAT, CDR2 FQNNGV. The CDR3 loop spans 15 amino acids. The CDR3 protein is CASSSLRGGVEKLFF. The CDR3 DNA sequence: TGTGCCAGCAGCTCGTTAAGAGGGGGCGTCGAAAAACTGTTTTTT.

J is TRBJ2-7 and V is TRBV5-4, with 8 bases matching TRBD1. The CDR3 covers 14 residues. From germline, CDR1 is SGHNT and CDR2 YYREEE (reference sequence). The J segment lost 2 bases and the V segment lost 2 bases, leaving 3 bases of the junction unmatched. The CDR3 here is CASSFGDRTYEQYF. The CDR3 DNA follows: TGTGCCAGCAGCTTCGGGGACAGGACCTACGAGCAGTACTTC. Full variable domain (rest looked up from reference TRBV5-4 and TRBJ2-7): ETGVTQSPTHLIKTRGQQVTLRCSSQSGHNTVSWYQQALGQGPQFIFQYYREEENGRGNFPPRFSGLQFPNYSSELNVNALELDDSALYLCASSFGDRTYEQYFGPGTRLTVT.

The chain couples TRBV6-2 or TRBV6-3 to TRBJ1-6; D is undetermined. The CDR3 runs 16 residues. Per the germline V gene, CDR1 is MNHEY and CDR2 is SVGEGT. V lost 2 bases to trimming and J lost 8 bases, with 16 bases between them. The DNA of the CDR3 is TGTGCCAGCAGTTACCGGTCGGCAGCTAGAGATTCACCCCTCCACTTT. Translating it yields CASSYRSAARDSPLHF.

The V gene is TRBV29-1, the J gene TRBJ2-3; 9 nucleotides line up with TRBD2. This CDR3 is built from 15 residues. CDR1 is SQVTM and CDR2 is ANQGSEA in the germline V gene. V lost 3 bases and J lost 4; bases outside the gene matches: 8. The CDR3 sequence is CSVDPRGGRADTQYF. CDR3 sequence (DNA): TGCAGCGTTGATCCGCGGGGGGGCCGGGCAGATACGCAGTATTTT.

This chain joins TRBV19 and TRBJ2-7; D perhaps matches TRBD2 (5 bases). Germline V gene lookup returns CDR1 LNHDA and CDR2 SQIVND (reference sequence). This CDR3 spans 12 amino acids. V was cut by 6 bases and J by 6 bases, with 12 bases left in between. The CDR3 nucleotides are TGTGCCAGTAGCCTGGAGGTGGGCGAGCAGTACTTC. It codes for CASSLEVGEQYF.

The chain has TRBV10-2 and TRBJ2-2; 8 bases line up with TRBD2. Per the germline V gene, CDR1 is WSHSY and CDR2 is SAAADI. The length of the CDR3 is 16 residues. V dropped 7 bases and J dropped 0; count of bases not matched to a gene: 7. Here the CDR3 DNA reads TGCGCCAGCACCATCCGCGGGGGGTCGAACACCGGGGAGCTGTTTTTT. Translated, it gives CASTIRGGSNTGELFF.

CDR3 DNA: TGCGCCAGCAGCTTGGATTTTGGCAGGGCGAGCGGGGAGCTGTTTTTT. It specifies CASSLDFGRASGELFF. The genes are TRBV5-1 and TRBJ2-2; a possible D gene is TRBD1 (5 bases). Germline CDR1 reads SGHRS; CDR2 reads YFSETQ. V lost 0 bases and J 7 bases, leaving 16 bases between the germline ends. The CDR3 totals 16 residues. Supplemented by reference TRBV5-1 and TRBJ2-2, the full variable domain reads KAGVTQTPRYLIKTRGQQVTLSCSPISGHRSVSWYQQTPGQGLQFLFEYFSETQRNKGNFPGRFSGRQFSNSRSEMNVSTLELGDSALYLCASSLDFGRASGELFFGEGSRLTVL.